One and the same sample provided the 13 T cell receptor beta chains below, sequenced in a study of cytomegalovirus exposure and HLA in healthy donors. 60 Vbeta and 13 Jbeta primers were used in PCR. The protocol was immunoSEQ multiplex PCR, while the TCRdb copy is restricted to in-frame clones and leaves out a portion. The sample lists approximately 52,000 clones, approximately 80% seen once, with over 2.5% in the top ten. Sequencing input: PBMCs. These receptors were taken from a female donor in good health and CMV-seronegative.

The V and J genes are TRBV30 and TRBJ2-1; D not resolved. Looked up from germline, CDR1 is GTSNPN and CDR2 is SVGIG (reference sequence). The CDR3 extends over 11 amino acids. V was shortened by 3 bases and J by 7 bases, with 7 bases between the two germline ends. The CDR3 sequence is CAWSQSNEQFF. The CDR3 DNA follows: TGTGCCTGGAGCCAATCAAATGAGCAGTTCTTC.

This clone has only one observation. The chain is built from TRBV30 and TRBJ1-1, with D unresolved. This CDR3 contains 13 residues. The V end lost 1 base, the J end lost 0 bases, and 6 bases lay between the germline ends. Looked up from germline, CDR1 is GTSNPN and CDR2 is SVGIG (reference sequence). The CDR3 loop reads CAWSGPLNTEAFF. The CDR3 bases are TGTGCCTGGAGTGGTCCATTGAACACTGAAGCTTTCTTT.

The V call is TRBV2, the J call TRBJ1-2; D possibly corresponds to TRBD1 (6 bases). Germline V gene lookup returns CDR1 SNHLY and CDR2 FYNNEI. The ends were cut back, 4 bases at V and 7 bases at J, with 13 bases in the middle. This CDR3 comprises 13 residues. In nucleotides, the CDR3 is TGTGCCAGCAGTGTTGAGGGAGGGGGTGGCTACACCTTC. Translating it yields CASSVEGGGGYTF.

The chain uses TRBV28 and TRBJ2-6; D uncertain. The length of the CDR3 is 13 residues. Trimming stripped 8 bases from V and 2 bases from J, with 7 bases between. Germline loops: CDR1 MDHEN, CDR2 SYDVKM. The CDR3 coding sequence is TGTGCCAGCGAAGCACCTGGGGCCAACGTCCTGACTTTC. It codes for CASEAPGANVLTF.

The chain combines TRBV10-2 with TRBJ2-5; 8 positions agree with TRBD1. V lost 7 bases, J lost 12 bases, and 7 bases stayed unmatched. There are 11 residues in the CDR3. The germline V gene has CDR1 WSHSY and CDR2 SAAADI. This chain's CDR3 is CASTTGAEEYF. CDR3 bases: TGCGCCAGCACGACAGGGGCGGAGGAGTACTTC.

CDR3 region: CASSLEDRVGYEQYF. In DNA, the CDR3 is TGTGCCAGCAGCTTAGAGGACAGGGTGGGGTACGAGCAGTACTTC. The chain carries TRBV11-2 and TRBJ2-5; 8 nucleotides line up with TRBD1. The closer fit of TRBJ2-7 to the DNA end suggests the J call may be wrong. CDR1 is SGHAT and CDR2 is FQNNGV in the germline V gene. CDR3 size: 15 residues.

J is TRBJ2-3 and V is TRBV27, with D maybe TRBD2 (6 bases). The CDR3 has 14 residues. V dropped 2 bases and J dropped 1 base, with 7 bases sitting between them. Germline V gives CDR1 MNHEY, CDR2 SMNVEV (reference sequence). The CDR3 region is CASSLQRGTDTQYF. CDR3 coding DNA: TGTGCCAGCAGTTTACAGCGGGGCACAGATACGCAGTATTTT.

The chain couples TRBV19 to TRBJ1-2; D call uncertain. Germline values: CDR1 LNHDA, CDR2 SQIVND (reference sequence). The CDR3 contains 11 residues. Trimming removed 10 bases from V and 1 base from J, with 7 bases in between. The CDR3 reads CATENNYGYTF. The CDR3 coding sequence is TGTGCCACCGAGAATAACTATGGCTACACCTTC.

The V gene is TRBV19, the J gene TRBJ2-1, with 8 bases fitting TRBD2. The V and J ends lost 5 bases and 9 bases, in that order; junction bases with no gene match: 18. Germline-derived CDR1 and CDR2 are LNHDA and SQIVND (reference sequence). The CDR3 is 17 residues long. The CDR3 is CASSALGLALGTGEQFF. The DNA of the CDR3 is TGTGCCAGTAGTGCCCTAGGACTAGCCCTCGGGACTGGTGAGCAGTTCTTC.

This clone appeared a few times. This sequence joins TRBV7-2 and TRBJ2-1, with 9 bases lining up with TRBD1. This CDR3 contains 16 residues. Germline-derived CDR1 and CDR2 are SGHTA and FQGNSA. V dropped 5 bases and J dropped 6; count of bases not matched to a gene: 11. The CDR3 coding sequence is TGTGCCAGCAGCCGTTCCGGGACAGGGTTTCGCAATGAGCAGTTCTTC. This gives the protein CASSRSGTGFRNEQFF. Drawing the rest from reference TRBV7-2 and TRBJ2-1, the complete variable domain is GAGVSQSPSNKVTEKGKDVELRCDPISGHTALYWYRQSLGQGLEFLIYFQGNSAPDKSGLPSDRFSAERTGGSVSTLTIQRTQQEDSAVYLCASSRSGTGFRNEQFFGPGTRLTVL.

In this sample, this clone turned up once. The chain combines TRBV6-5 with TRBJ2-1, with D possibly TRBD1 on 6 matching bases. V lost 1 base to trimming and J lost 2 bases, with 9 bases between them. The CDR3 contains 15 residues. Germline CDR1 reads MNHEY; CDR2 reads SVGAGI. This CDR3 reads CASSYWGRTYNEQFF. CDR3 bases: TGTGCCAGCAGTTACTGGGGGCGAACCTACAATGAGCAGTTCTTC.

The chain recombines TRBV7-2 with TRBJ1-2; 8 positions match TRBD1. From germline, CDR1 is SGHTA and CDR2 FQGNSA. With 2 bases clipped from V and 4 bases from J, the junction kept 9 bases outside the gene matches. The length of the CDR3 is 16 residues. CDR3 nucleotides: TGTGCCAGCAGCTTATCCAGGGGGCGCCTCATCTATGGCTACACCTTC. It translates to CASSLSRGRLIYGYTF.

V and J are TRBV15 and TRBJ2-2; TRBD2 matches 10 bases. Germline V gene lookup returns CDR1 LNHNV and CDR2 YYDKDF (reference sequence). V was clipped by 1 base and J by 6 bases; unmatched bases: 2. The CDR3 runs 15 residues. CDR3 nucleotides: TGTGCCACCAGCAGAGGACTAGCGGGTGCCGGGGAGCTGTTTTTT. It specifies CATSRGLAGAGELFF.